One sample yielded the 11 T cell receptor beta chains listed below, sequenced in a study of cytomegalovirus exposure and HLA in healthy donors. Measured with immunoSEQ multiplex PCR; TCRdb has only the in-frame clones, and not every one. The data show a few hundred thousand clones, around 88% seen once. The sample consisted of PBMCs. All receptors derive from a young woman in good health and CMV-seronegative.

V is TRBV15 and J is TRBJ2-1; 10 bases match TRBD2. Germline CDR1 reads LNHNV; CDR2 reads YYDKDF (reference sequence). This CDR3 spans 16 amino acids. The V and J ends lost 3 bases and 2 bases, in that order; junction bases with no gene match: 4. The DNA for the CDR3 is TGTGCCACCAGCAGGGAAGCGGGAGGGGCCTACAATGAGCAGTTCTTC. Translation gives CATSREAGGAYNEQFF.

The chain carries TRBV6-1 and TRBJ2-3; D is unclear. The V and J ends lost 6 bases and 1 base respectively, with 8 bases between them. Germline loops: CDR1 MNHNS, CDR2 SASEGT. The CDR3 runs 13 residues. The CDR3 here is CASSDGRTDTQYF. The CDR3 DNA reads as TGTGCCAGCAGCGATGGGCGCACAGATACGCAGTATTTT.

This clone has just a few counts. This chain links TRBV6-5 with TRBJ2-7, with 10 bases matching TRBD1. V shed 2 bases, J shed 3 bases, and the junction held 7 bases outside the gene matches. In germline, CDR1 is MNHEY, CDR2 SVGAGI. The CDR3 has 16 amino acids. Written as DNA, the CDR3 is TGTGCCAGCAGTTACCGCGGGGACAGGGGATACTACGAGCAGTACTTC. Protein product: CASSYRGDRGYYEQYF.

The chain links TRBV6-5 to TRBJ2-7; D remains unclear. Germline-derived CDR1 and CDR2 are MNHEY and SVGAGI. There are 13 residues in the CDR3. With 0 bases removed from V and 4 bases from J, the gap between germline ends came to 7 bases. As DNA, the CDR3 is TGTGCCAGCAGTTACTCCCAGGCTTACGAGCAGTACTTC. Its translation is CASSYSQAYEQYF.

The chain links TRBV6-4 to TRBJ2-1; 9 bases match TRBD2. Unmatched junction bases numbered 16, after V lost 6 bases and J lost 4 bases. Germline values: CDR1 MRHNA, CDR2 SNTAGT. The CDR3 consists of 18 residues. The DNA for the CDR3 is TGTGCCAGCAGGTTCTCATTAATAGCGGGAGCGAATTACAATGAGCAGTTCTTC. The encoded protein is CASRFSLIAGANYNEQFF.

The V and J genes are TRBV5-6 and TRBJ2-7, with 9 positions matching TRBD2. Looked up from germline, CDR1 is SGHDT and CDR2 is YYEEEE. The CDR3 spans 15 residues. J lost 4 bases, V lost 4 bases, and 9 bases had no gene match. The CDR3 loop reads CASSINSGSGYEQYF. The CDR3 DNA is TGTGCCAGCAGCATTAATAGCGGGAGTGGTTACGAGCAGTACTTC. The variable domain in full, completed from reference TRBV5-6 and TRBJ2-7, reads DAGVTQSPTHLIKTRGQQVTLRCSPKSGHDTVSWYQQALGQGPQFIFQYYEEEERQRGNFPDRFSGHQFPNYSSELNVNALLLGDSALYLCASSINSGSGYEQYFGPGTRLTVT.

CDR3 in DNA: TGTGCCAGCAGTTCACAACCCACTATCGCCTGGGATGGCTACACCTTC. Protein sequence: CASSSQPTIAWDGYTF. The chain carries TRBV2 and TRBJ1-2; no clear D gene. V was shortened by 5 bases and J by 6 bases, with 22 bases between the two germline ends. Germline values: CDR1 SNHLY, CDR2 FYNNEI. The CDR3 contains 16 residues.

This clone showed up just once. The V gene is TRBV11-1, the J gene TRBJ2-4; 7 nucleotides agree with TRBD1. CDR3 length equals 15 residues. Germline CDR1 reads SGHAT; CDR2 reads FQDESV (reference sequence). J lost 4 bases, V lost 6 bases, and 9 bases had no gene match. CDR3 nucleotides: TGTGCCAGCAGACCTAAAGGGGGCAATAAAAACATTCAGTACTTC. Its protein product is CASRPKGGNKNIQYF.

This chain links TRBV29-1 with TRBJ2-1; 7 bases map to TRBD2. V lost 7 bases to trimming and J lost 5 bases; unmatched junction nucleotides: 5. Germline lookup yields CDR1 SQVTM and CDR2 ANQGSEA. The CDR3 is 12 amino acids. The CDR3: CSGPGLNNEQFF. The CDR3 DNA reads TGCAGCGGCCCGGGACTAAACAATGAGCAGTTCTTC.

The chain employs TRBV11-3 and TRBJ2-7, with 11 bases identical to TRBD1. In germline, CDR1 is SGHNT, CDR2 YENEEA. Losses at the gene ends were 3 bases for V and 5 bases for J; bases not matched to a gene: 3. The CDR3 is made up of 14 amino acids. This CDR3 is CASSFGQGADEQYF. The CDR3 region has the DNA TGTGCCAGCAGCTTTGGACAGGGGGCAGACGAGCAGTACTTC.

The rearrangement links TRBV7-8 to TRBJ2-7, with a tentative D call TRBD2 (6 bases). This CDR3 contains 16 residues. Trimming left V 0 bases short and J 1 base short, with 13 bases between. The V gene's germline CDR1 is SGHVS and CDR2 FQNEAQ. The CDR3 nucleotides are TGTGCCAGCAGCTTAGCGCGCGGGACCCAATCCTACGAGCAGTACTTC. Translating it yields CASSLARGTQSYEQYF.